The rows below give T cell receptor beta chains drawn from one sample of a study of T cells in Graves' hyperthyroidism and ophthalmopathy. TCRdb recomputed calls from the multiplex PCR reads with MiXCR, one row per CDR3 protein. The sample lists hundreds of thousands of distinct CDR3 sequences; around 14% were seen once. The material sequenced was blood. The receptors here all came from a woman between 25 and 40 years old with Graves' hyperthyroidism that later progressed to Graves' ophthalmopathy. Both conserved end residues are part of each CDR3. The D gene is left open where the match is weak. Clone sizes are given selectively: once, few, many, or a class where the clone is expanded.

CDR3aa: CASAVGSTGELFF
CDR3nt: TGTGCCAGCGCCGTCGGGTCCACCGGGGAGCTGTTTTTT
abundance: many
j_gene: TRBJ2-2
v_gene: TRBV12-3/TRBV12-4
d_gene: .
len: 13

CDR3aa: CASTLTSVSSSYEQYF
CDR3nt: TGCGCCAGCACACTTACTAGCGTAAGTTCCTCCTACGAGCAGTACTTC
abundance: few
j_gene: TRBJ2-7
v_gene: TRBV5-1
d_gene: TRBD2
len: 16

CDR3aa: CASGLFDTEAFF
CDR3nt: TGTGCTAGTGGTTTGTTTGACACTGAAGCTTTCTTT
abundance: .
j_gene: TRBJ1-1
v_gene: TRBV12-5
d_gene: .
len: 12

CDR3aa: CASSQDTGSYNEQFF
CDR3nt: TGTGCCAGCAGCCAAGATACGGGCTCCTACAATGAGCAGTTCTTC
abundance: .
j_gene: TRBJ2-1
v_gene: TRBV3-1
d_gene: .
len: 15

CDR3aa: CAWSIGQGLVPEQYF
CDR3nt: TGTGCCTGGAGTATAGGCCAGGGACTAGTCCCCGAGCAGTACTTC
abundance: many
j_gene: TRBJ2-7
v_gene: TRBV30
d_gene: TRBD2
len: 15

CDR3aa: CAISVGTSGYEQYF
CDR3nt: TGTGCCATCAGTGTAGGGACTAGCGGGTACGAGCAGTACTTC
abundance: many
j_gene: TRBJ2-7
v_gene: TRBV10-3
d_gene: TRBD2
len: 14

CDR3aa: CASSTRDRGYGEAFF
CDR3nt: TGTGCCAGTAGTACCCGGGACAGGGGTTACGGTGAAGCTTTCTTT
abundance: many
j_gene: TRBJ1-1
v_gene: TRBV19
d_gene: TRBD1
len: 15

CDR3aa: CASSFPGQGINEQYF
CDR3nt: TGTGCCAGCAGCTTTCCGGGACAGGGAATCAACGAGCAGTACTTC
abundance: many
j_gene: TRBJ2-7
v_gene: TRBV11-2
d_gene: TRBD1
len: 15

CDR3aa: CASRVQALSGANVLTF
CDR3nt: TGTGCCAGTAGGGTACAGGCCCTCTCTGGGGCCAACGTCCTGACTTTC
abundance: many
j_gene: TRBJ2-6
v_gene: TRBV19
d_gene: .
len: 16

CDR3aa: CASSPGRPSYEQYF
CDR3nt: TGTGCCAGCTCACCGGGCCGCCCCTCCTACGAGCAGTACTTC
abundance: many
j_gene: TRBJ2-7
v_gene: TRBV18
d_gene: .
len: 14

CDR3aa: CAWIRTGGAGEAFF
CDR3nt: TGTGCCTGGATCCGTACAGGGGGCGCGGGTGAAGCTTTCTTT
abundance: many
j_gene: TRBJ1-1
v_gene: TRBV30
d_gene: TRBD1
len: 14

CDR3aa: CASPMEEKLVF
CDR3nt: TGTGCCAGCCCAATGGAGGAAAAACTGGTTTTT
abundance: many
j_gene: TRBJ1-4
v_gene: TRBV6-2/TRBV6-3
d_gene: .
len: 11

CDR3aa: CASTSGSDEQFF
CDR3nt: TGTGCCAGCACCTCAGGATCGGATGAGCAGTTCTTC
abundance: many
j_gene: TRBJ2-1
v_gene: TRBV3-1
d_gene: .
len: 12

CDR3aa: CASSVGGTGGTEAFF
CDR3nt: TGTGCCAGCAGCGTGGGCGGGACAGGTGGCACTGAAGCTTTCTTT
abundance: many
j_gene: TRBJ1-1
v_gene: TRBV9
d_gene: TRBD1
len: 15